The 18 T cell receptor beta chains below come from one sample, sequenced in a study of human T cells and chemical hapten exposure (dated by TCRdb to about 2021). Total RNA was isolated from unfractionated whole blood collected in Tempus Blood RNA tubes. Receptors were amplified or captured by 5' RACE. The instrument was an Illumina MiSeq. The public reads were reanalyzed by TCRdb: fastp trimming at Q25, MiXCR alignment, in-frame beta chains only. Duplicate CDR3 protein sequences are folded into a single record with the most common DNA and genes. This sample comprises around 140,000 distinct CDR3 sequences, around 4% of them detected only once. In total, the top ten clones hold about 1.3% of the sample. Receptor source: a female donor in good health.

In its sample, this clonotype was seen many times. J is TRBJ2-7 and V is TRBV27; 9 nucleotides align to TRBD1. Germline-derived CDR1 and CDR2 are MNHEY and SMNVEV (reference sequence). Trimming cost V 5 bases and J 2 bases; bases outside gene matches: 16. The CDR3 spans 18 residues. CDR3: CASSKGSLRTGAPYEQYF. The CDR3 DNA sequence: TGTGCCAGCAGTAAGGGGTCTCTGAGGACAGGGGCGCCCTACGAGCAGTACTTC.

The sample holds many counts of this clonotype. The chain couples TRBV3-1 to TRBJ2-3, with TRBD2 identical over 11 bases. Germline V gene sequence: CDR1 LGHDT, CDR2 YNNKEL (reference sequence). After removal of 5 bases from V and 5 bases from J, the junction contained 9 bases not matched to a gene. CDR3 length: 16 residues. CDR3 nucleotide sequence: TGTGCCAGCAGCAGTAGACTAGCGGGGCCCCTAGATACGCAGTATTTT. This codes for CASSSRLAGPLDTQYF.

This clonotype has more than one count but fewer than ten. This sequence joins TRBV12-3 or TRBV12-4 and TRBJ1-1; a weak D match, TRBD1 (6 bases). V lost 3 bases to trimming and J lost 4 bases, with 9 bases between them. This CDR3 has 13 amino acids. CDR3 sequence reads: CASSFWGATEAFF. The CDR3 region has the DNA TGTGCCAGCAGTTTCTGGGGGGCCACTGAAGCTTTCTTT.

This clonotype was counted many times. The rearrangement links TRBV29-1 to TRBJ2-3; D remains ambiguous. The germline V and J ends were trimmed by 3 bases and 4 bases, with 8 bases remaining between them. CDR3 length: 12 residues. CDR1 is SQVTM and CDR2 is ANQGSEA in the germline V gene. The CDR3 DNA reads TGCAGCGTTGATGGGATCTCAGATACGCAGTATTTT. Protein product: CSVDGISDTQYF.

This clonotype was observed at least ten times. This chain uses TRBV4-2 with TRBJ2-1, with TRBD1 identical over 7 bases. This CDR3 region has 15 residues. The V gene end was trimmed by 5 bases and the J gene end by 0 bases; junction bases not matched to a gene: 4. CDR1 is LGHNA, CDR2 YNFKEQ, per germline. The CDR3 sequence is CASSGDRDSYNEQFF. The CDR3 coding sequence is TGTGCCAGCAGCGGAGACAGGGACTCCTACAATGAGCAGTTCTTC.

Ten or more counts support this clonotype. The chain couples TRBV9 to TRBJ2-3; the match to TRBD2 covers 8 bases. The ends lost 7 bases at V and 0 bases at J; junction bases unmatched: 1. In germline, CDR1 is SGDLS, CDR2 YYNGEE. The CDR3 contains 13 residues. The DNA for the CDR3 is TGTGCCAGCCAGCGGGGGAGCACAGATACGCAGTATTTT. It translates to CASQRGSTDTQYF. Full variable domain (outside the CDR3, taken from reference TRBV9 and TRBJ2-3): DSGVTQTPKHLITATGQRVTLRCSPRSGDLSVYWYQQSLDQGLQFLIQYYNGEERAKGNILERFSAQQFPDLHSELNLSSLELGDSALYFCASQRGSTDTQYFGPGTRLTVL.

This clonotype was seen ten or more times. This chain uses TRBV6-2 or TRBV6-3 with TRBJ1-2, with D uncertain. Germline CDR1 reads MNHEY; CDR2 reads SVGEGT. The CDR3 consists of 12 residues. Trimming took off 5 bases at V and 4 bases at J, with 8 bases between the two ends. The CDR3 region is CASSNGAYGYTF. CDR3 sequence (DNA): TGTGCCAGCAGTAACGGAGCCTATGGCTACACCTTC.

This clonotype was detected ten times or more. The CDR3 DNA reads TGTGCCATCAGGCCTTCTAGCGGGGCCCAAGAGACCCAGTACTTC. Its translation is CAIRPSSGAQETQYF. The chain uses TRBV10-3 and TRBJ2-5, with 9 bases aligning to TRBD2. The J segment lost 1 base and the V segment lost 6 bases, leaving 6 bases of the junction unmatched. CDR3 length: 15 residues. CDR1 is ENHRY and CDR2 is SYGVKD in the germline V gene.

This clonotype was seen many times. The V call is TRBV6-1, the J call TRBJ2-7; 7 bases map to TRBD2. The CDR3 covers 13 residues. Germline CDR1 MNHNS, CDR2 SASEGT. The V gene end was trimmed by 4 bases and the J gene end by 10 bases; junction bases not matched to a gene: 10. CDR3 bases: TGTGCCAGCAGTGTGGGGCTAGCGGTGGTACAGTACTTC. As protein: CASSVGLAVVQYF.

The V call is TRBV3-1, the J call TRBJ2-7; D remains unclear. In germline, CDR1 is LGHDT, CDR2 YNNKEL (reference sequence). This CDR3 has 13 residues. V lost 3 bases and J 2 bases, leaving 8 bases between the germline ends. In nucleotides, the CDR3 is TGTGCCAGCAGCCAGTGGCAGCCCTACGAGCAGTACTTC. This sequence encodes CASSQWQPYEQYF.

This clonotype was counted between two and nine times. This chain uses TRBV20-1 with TRBJ1-6; 7 bases map to TRBD1. The CDR3 is 15 residues long. Germline CDR1 and CDR2: DFQATT and SNEGSKA (reference sequence). Germline trimming cut 2 bases from V and 6 bases from J; bases unmatched to any gene: 7. For the CDR3, the DNA is TGCAGTGCTAGAATCGGGACAGCTAGTAATTCACCCCTCCACTTT. Protein product: CSARIGTASNSPLHF.

This clonotype was detected many times. The J gene is TRBJ1-1, the V gene TRBV6-2 or TRBV6-3; D possibly corresponds to TRBD1 (6 bases). Germline CDR1 is MNHEY and CDR2 is SVGEGT. The ends were cut back, 4 bases at V and 4 bases at J, with 13 bases in the middle. There are 14 residues in the CDR3. DNA of the CDR3: TGTGCCAGCAGTTTTGACGGCAGGGGCACTGAAGCTTTCTTT. This sequence encodes CASSFDGRGTEAFF.

This clonotype was seen repeatedly, ten times or more. DNA of the CDR3: TGCAGTGCTAGAGAGGGTCGTGGCACAGATACGCAGTATTTT. This sequence encodes CSAREGRGTDTQYF. J is TRBJ2-3 and V is TRBV20-1; D gene unclear. The V and J ends lost 0 bases and 1 base respectively, with 8 bases between them. CDR3 length: 14 residues. Germline CDR1 reads DFQATT; CDR2 reads SNEGSKA (reference sequence).

The sample holds many counts of this clonotype. V gene TRBV7-8 combines with J gene TRBJ2-4; D is unclear. CDR1 is SGHVS and CDR2 is FQNEAQ in the germline V gene. CDR3 length equals 16 residues. Trimming cost V 0 bases and J 7 bases, with 16 bases left between them. This CDR3 is CASSLAVRSVGNIQYF. The DNA of the CDR3 is TGTGCCAGCAGCTTAGCGGTGCGGTCGGTGGGGAACATTCAGTACTTC.

This clonotype was seen at least ten times. The chain joins TRBV30 to TRBJ2-3; D possibly corresponds to TRBD2 (6 bases). The CDR3 totals 11 residues. The V gene lost 3 bases and the J gene lost 6 bases, with 7 bases spanning the gap. CDR1 is GTSNPN, CDR2 SVGIG, per germline (reference sequence). The CDR3 DNA reads as TGTGCCTGGAGCCGGGGGGATACGCAGTATTTT. Its translation: CAWSRGDTQYF. The full variable domain, in which reference TRBV30 and TRBJ2-3 provide the parts outside the CDR3, is SQTIHQWPATLVQPVGSPLSLECTVEGTSNPNLYWYRQAAGRGLQLLFYSVGIGQISSEVPQNLSASRPQDRQFILSSKKLLLSDSGFYLCAWSRGDTQYFGPGTRLTVL.

There are many counts of this clonotype. The chain has TRBV7-2 and TRBJ1-2; D possibly corresponds to TRBD1 (6 bases). V gave up 4 bases and J gave up 5 bases, with 20 bases separating them. Germline lookup yields CDR1 SGHTA and CDR2 FQGNSA. The CDR3 length is 16 residues. For the CDR3, the DNA is TGTGCCAGCAGCTCGAGAGGGGGGAAGAACTCATATGGCTACACCTTC. This translates into CASSSRGGKNSYGYTF.

This clonotype showed up many times. A read error may produce the germline difference seen at one junction end. V and J are TRBV28 and TRBJ1-1; 9 bases match TRBD1. The CDR3 contains 15 residues. Germline loops: CDR1 MDHEN, CDR2 SYDVKM. This CDR3 reads CASSARTGANAEAFF. The CDR3 nucleotides are TGTGCCAGCAGCGCCCGGACAGGGGCGAACGCTGAAGCTTTCTTT.

This clonotype was detected many times. The chain carries TRBV7-3 and TRBJ2-3; 7 nucleotides agree with TRBD2. V trimming: 1 base; J trimming: 4 bases; junction bases outside the gene matches: 8. Germline-derived CDR1 and CDR2 are SGHTA and FQGTGA. This CDR3 has 16 amino acids. The CDR3 reads CASSLIPGGRADTQYF. CDR3 nucleotide sequence: TGTGCCAGCAGCTTAATCCCGGGGGGTCGGGCAGATACGCAGTATTTT.